This entry lists 21 T cell receptor beta chains sequenced from one sample in a study of blood T cell repertoires in COVID-19. The repertoire was sequenced with immunoSEQ multiplex PCR; TCRdb's copy has only in-frame clones and lacks some. The data contain fewer than 200,000 clones, just under 85% of them singletons. The sequencing sample was made of peripheral blood. The receptors were gathered from a woman aged 80 or older with acute or convalescent COVID-19.

The genes are TRBV10-2 and TRBJ1-6; 9 bases match TRBD1. The CDR3 loop spans 14 amino acids. Germline CDR1 reads WSHSY; CDR2 reads SAAADI. The V and J ends lost 6 bases and 10 bases, in that order; junction bases with no gene match: 7. CDR3 sequence reads: CASRPGQGYSPLHF. In DNA form, the CDR3 reads TGCGCCAGCAGACCGGGACAGGGTTACTCACCCCTCCACTTT.

The chain recombines TRBV27 with TRBJ2-1; 12 bases line up with TRBD2. V trimming: 4 bases; J trimming: 6 bases; junction bases outside the gene matches: 4. Germline-derived CDR1 and CDR2 are MNHEY and SMNVEV (reference sequence). The CDR3 is 15 amino acids. CDR3 sequence reads: CASSSGTSGLNEQFF. In DNA, the CDR3 is TGTGCCAGCAGTTCCGGGACTAGCGGGCTCAATGAGCAGTTCTTC.

The chain carries TRBV11-2 and TRBJ1-6; no reliable D call. This CDR3 region has 15 residues. The germline V gene has CDR1 SGHAT and CDR2 FQNNGV. Trimming stripped 5 bases from V and 0 bases from J, with 8 bases between. As DNA, the CDR3 is TGTGCCAGCAGCGTACAGAGCTCCTATAATTCACCCCTCCACTTT. It specifies CASSVQSSYNSPLHF.

This sequence joins TRBV27 and TRBJ2-1; 12 nucleotides match TRBD1. Germline trimming cut 4 bases from V and 6 bases from J; bases unmatched to any gene: 19. This CDR3 has 20 amino acids. The germline gives CDR1 MNHEY, CDR2 SMNVEV (reference sequence). CDR3 sequence reads: CASSSIRDRGRREGGNEQFF. The DNA for the CDR3 is TGTGCCAGCAGTTCCATACGGGACAGGGGGCGGCGGGAGGGCGGCAATGAGCAGTTCTTC.

The gene calls are TRBV10-3 and TRBJ1-1; tentatively, D is TRBD1 (6 bases). CDR1 ENHRY and CDR2 SYGVKD come from the germline V gene. V gave up 5 bases and J gave up 0 bases, with 16 bases separating them. The CDR3 runs 16 residues. The CDR3: CAISRQVNLMNTEAFF. The CDR3 DNA is TGTGCCATCAGTAGACAGGTCAATCTAATGAACACTGAAGCTTTCTTT.

The rearrangement joins TRBV18 to TRBJ2-3, with a tentative D call TRBD1 (6 bases). This CDR3 is built from 15 residues. Trimming cost V 3 bases and J 4 bases, with 14 bases left between them. From germline, CDR1 is KGHSH and CDR2 LQKENI. The CDR3 spells CASSPSQGVPDTQYF. The DNA of the CDR3 is TGTGCCAGCTCACCGTCACAGGGAGTTCCAGATACGCAGTATTTT.

This clone was observed a few times. The chain carries TRBV18 and TRBJ1-5; 7 bases map to TRBD1. The J segment lost 7 bases and the V segment lost 5 bases, leaving 8 bases of the junction unmatched. This CDR3 has 14 amino acids. Germline lookup yields CDR1 KGHSH and CDR2 LQKENI. This CDR3 is CASSSTGRDQPQHF. For the CDR3, the DNA is TGTGCCAGCTCATCGACAGGGAGAGACCAGCCCCAGCATTTT.

The chain recombines TRBV2 with TRBJ2-7, with D possibly being TRBD2 (6 bases). The CDR3 is 14 amino acids. Germline assignment: CDR1 SNHLY and CDR2 FYNNEI. V was trimmed by 6 bases and J by 2 bases, leaving 14 bases between them. CDR3 amino acids: CASSEGTGAYEQYF. CDR3 in DNA: TGTGCCAGCAGCGAGGGGACGGGAGCCTACGAGCAGTACTTC.

The chain carries TRBV12-3 or TRBV12-4 and TRBJ2-3; a possible D gene is TRBD2 (6 bases). This CDR3 has 13 residues. Trimming took 2 bases from V and 6 from J, leaving 9 bases between them. The CDR3 region is CASSLLARDTQYF. In DNA, the CDR3 is TGTGCCAGCAGTTTACTAGCGCGGGATACGCAGTATTTT.

This clone was detected only a few times. The chain has TRBV5-6 and TRBJ1-1; weak D call: TRBD1 (6 bases). The CDR3 consists of 15 residues. The germline gives CDR1 SGHDT, CDR2 YYEEEE. The V end lost 4 bases, the J end lost 5 bases, and 18 bases lay between the germline ends. As DNA, the CDR3 is TGTGCCAGCAGCCGGAACAGGGAGTACTGGACTGAAGCTTTCTTT. This translates into CASSRNREYWTEAFF.

This rearrangement joins TRBV30 to TRBJ1-5; possibly TRBD1 for D (5 bases). V dropped 0 bases and J dropped 4 bases, with 10 bases sitting between them. CDR3 size: 14 residues. The germline gives CDR1 GTSNPN, CDR2 SVGIG (reference sequence). CDR3 sequence reads: CAWSVGGWNQPQHF. In nucleotides, the CDR3 is TGTGCCTGGAGTGTGGGGGGTTGGAATCAGCCCCAGCATTTT.

The J gene is TRBJ1-4, the V gene TRBV7-2, with D perhaps TRBD1 (6 bases). The CDR3 sequence is 16 residues long. Germline V lookup: CDR1 SGHTA, CDR2 FQGNSA. V dropped 0 bases and J dropped 5 bases, with 13 bases sitting between them. CDR3 loop: CASSLAGTLNNEKLFF. CDR3 nucleotide sequence: TGTGCCAGCAGCTTAGCCGGGACACTTAACAATGAAAAACTGTTTTTT. Complete variable domain (other parts from reference TRBV7-2 and TRBJ1-4): GAGVSQSPSNKVTEKGKDVELRCDPISGHTALYWYRQSLGQGLEFLIYFQGNSAPDKSGLPSDRFSAERTGGSVSTLTIQRTQQEDSAVYLCASSLAGTLNNEKLFFGSGTQLSVL.

In its sample, this clone was seen a few times. This rearrangement joins TRBV4-2 to TRBJ1-5, with D unresolved. Germline CDR1 LGHNA, CDR2 YNFKEQ. Trimming pared 0 bases from V and 2 bases from J, leaving 14 bases between. CDR3 length: 17 amino acids. The CDR3 sequence is CASSQDSQTWGNQPQHF. The CDR3 nucleotides are TGTGCCAGCAGCCAAGATTCCCAGACTTGGGGCAATCAGCCCCAGCATTTT.

J is TRBJ1-5 and V is TRBV6-5; 8 bases match TRBD1. V lost 6 bases and J lost 4; bases outside the gene matches: 5. This CDR3 is built from 14 residues. From germline, CDR1 is MNHEY and CDR2 SVGAGI. In DNA form, the CDR3 reads TGTGCCAGCAGCGACAGGGGCCCAAATCAGCCCCAGCATTTT. It is translated as CASSDRGPNQPQHF.

This clone was counted a single time. The chain employs TRBV2 and TRBJ1-1, with D uncertain. The CDR3 has 13 amino acids. Trimming removed 3 bases at V and 4 bases at J, with 9 bases between. Germline V gene lookup returns CDR1 SNHLY and CDR2 FYNNEI. CDR3: CASSEEGITEAFF. CDR3 DNA: TGTGCCAGCAGTGAGGAGGGTATCACTGAAGCTTTCTTT.

The chain links TRBV20-1 to TRBJ1-1, with D unresolved. This CDR3 has 11 amino acids. V was cut by 6 bases and J by 2 bases, with 7 bases left in between. Germline V gene data show CDR1 as DFQATT and CDR2 as SNEGSKA (reference sequence). The CDR3 loop reads CSARGNTEAFF. CDR3 DNA: TGCAGTGCCCGGGGTAACACTGAAGCTTTCTTT.

CDR3 residues: CASRAGTGHQPQHF. The CDR3 nucleotides are TGTGCCAGCAGGGCCGGGACAGGGCATCAGCCCCAGCATTTT. V is TRBV28 and J is TRBJ1-5; TRBD1 matches 9 bases. The CDR3 is made up of 14 amino acids. V gave up 6 bases and J gave up 5 bases; unmatched junction bases: 5. Germline V gene data show CDR1 as MDHEN and CDR2 as SYDVKM.

The chain employs TRBV14 and TRBJ2-7, with TRBD2 identical over 7 bases. Losses at the gene ends were 4 bases for V and 2 bases for J; bases not matched to a gene: 5. This CDR3 contains 14 residues. The germline V gene encodes CDR1 SGHDN and CDR2 FVKESK. CDR3 coding DNA: TGTGCCAGCAGCCTTGGACTAGGGACCTACGAGCAGTACTTC. Protein product: CASSLGLGTYEQYF.

V usage is TRBV7-9 and J usage is TRBJ2-5; D possibly corresponds to TRBD2 (6 bases). V lost 2 bases and J lost 4, with 11 bases in between. Germline assignment: CDR1 SEHNR and CDR2 FQNEAQ (reference sequence). This CDR3 is built from 14 residues. The CDR3 region is CASSLSKGLETQYF. The DNA for the CDR3 is TGTGCCAGCAGCTTATCGAAGGGACTAGAGACCCAGTACTTC.

In its sample, this clone was seen once. The CDR3 sequence is CASSQAGLAGYNEQFF. DNA of the CDR3: TGTGCCAGCAGCCAAGCCGGACTAGCGGGGTACAATGAGCAGTTCTTC. The chain has TRBV3-1 (or the pseudogene TRBV3-2) and TRBJ2-1, with 12 bases that match TRBD2. The V gene's germline CDR1 is LGHDT and CDR2 YNNKEL (reference sequence). This CDR3 has 16 residues. With V trimmed by 1 base and J by 4 bases, 2 bases remained unmatched.

This clone has just one count. V and J are TRBV5-1 and TRBJ1-3, with D possibly TRBD1 on 6 matching bases. CDR3 length: 15 residues. The germline V and J ends were trimmed by 4 bases and 0 bases, with 11 bases remaining between them. Germline values: CDR1 SGHRS, CDR2 YFSETQ. The CDR3 is CASSQGPSSGNTIYF. The CDR3, as DNA: TGCGCCAGCAGCCAGGGGCCCTCCTCTGGAAACACCATATATTTT.